The 7 T cell receptor beta chains below all came from one sample that was sequenced in a study of CD8+CD57+ T cells in acquired aplastic anemia. Genomic DNA served as template for TCR beta VDJ and CDR3 profiling. TCRdb fed the reads into MiXCR, producing one record per CDR3 protein. The sample gives roughly 240,000 distinct CDR3 sequences, around 46% of which show up once; 6.5% to 10% is in the top ten. For sequencing, patients were chosen who had shown expansion of CD8+CD57+ cells by flow cytometry. Sequenced input: sorted CD4+, CD8+, or CD8+CD57+ T cells (not recorded which) from PBMCs. These receptors all stem from a human donor with aplastic anemia.

This clonotype has more than one count but fewer than ten. This chain uses TRBV2 with TRBJ2-7, with D perhaps TRBD2 (6 bases). This CDR3 is 14 amino acids long. Germline-derived CDR1 and CDR2 are SNHLY and FYNNEI. Between the trimmed V and J ends, which lost 7 bases and 0 bases, there was a span of 13 bases. The CDR3 reads CASTKTRPSYEQYF. DNA of the CDR3: TGTGCCAGCACTAAGACTAGGCCCTCCTACGAGCAGTACTTC.

The V and J genes are TRBV6-5 and TRBJ1-2; 7 bases are shared with TRBD1. The CDR3 loop spans 15 amino acids. Germline CDR1 MNHEY, CDR2 SVGAGI. Trimming at V came to 4 bases and at J to 2 bases, leaving 7 bases not matched to a gene. The CDR3 DNA follows: TGTGCCAGCAGTTCCCCGGGACAGATAAACTATGGCTACACCTTC. Translating it yields CASSSPGQINYGYTF.

This clonotype has only a few counts. A single base separates this from a much larger clone, so it may be a read error. The chain joins TRBV19 to TRBJ2-7; D may be TRBD1 (6 bases). There are 14 residues in the CDR3. Germline lookup yields CDR1 LNHDA and CDR2 SQIVND (reference sequence). V lost 5 bases and J 9 bases, leaving 20 bases between the germline ends. The DNA of the CDR3 is TGTGCCAGTAGTTTCAGGGGCCAGTTCCACGGGCAGTACTTC. This codes for CASSFRGQFHGQYF.

This clonotype has more than one count but fewer than ten. The chain is built from TRBV27 and TRBJ1-2; a weak D match, TRBD1 (5 bases). From germline, CDR1 is MNHEY and CDR2 SMNVEV (reference sequence). CDR3 length: 15 residues. V lost 3 bases to trimming and J lost 3 bases, with 14 bases between them. CDR3 loop: CASSLGQGSHYGYTF. The DNA for the CDR3 is TGTGCCAGCAGTTTGGGGCAGGGCTCCCACTATGGCTACACCTTC.

The chain carries TRBV9 and TRBJ2-5; no clear D gene. V lost 5 bases and J lost 9, with 23 bases in between. From germline, CDR1 is SGDLS and CDR2 YYNGEE. This CDR3 has 15 amino acids. The CDR3 DNA reads as TGTGCCAGCAGTCCGGTATGGGGTGGAGATGAGGCCCAGTACTTC. This encodes CASSPVWGGDEAQYF.

This clonotype was seen at least ten times. The chain joins TRBV25-1 to TRBJ1-2; D remains unclear. The CDR3 is made up of 12 amino acids. Germline V gene data show CDR1 as MGHDK and CDR2 as SYGVNS. Trimming took off 2 bases at V and 2 bases at J, with 3 bases between the two ends. CDR3 DNA: TGTGCCAGCAGTGAAGGCAACTATGGCTACACCTTC. Its protein product is CASSEGNYGYTF.

Regarding this clonotype: This may be a read error: a much more frequent sequence differs by one nucleotide. The rearrangement joins TRBV5-5 to TRBJ2-3, with TRBD1 matching 7 bases. This CDR3 has 16 residues. CDR1 and CDR2 (germline): SGHKS, YYEKEE (reference sequence). V shed 0 bases and J 0 bases; nucleotides not matched to a gene: 4. For the CDR3, the DNA is TGTGCCAGCAGCTTGGAGGGGGCAGCCAGCACAGATACGCAGTATTTT. Residues: CASSLEGAASTDTQYF.